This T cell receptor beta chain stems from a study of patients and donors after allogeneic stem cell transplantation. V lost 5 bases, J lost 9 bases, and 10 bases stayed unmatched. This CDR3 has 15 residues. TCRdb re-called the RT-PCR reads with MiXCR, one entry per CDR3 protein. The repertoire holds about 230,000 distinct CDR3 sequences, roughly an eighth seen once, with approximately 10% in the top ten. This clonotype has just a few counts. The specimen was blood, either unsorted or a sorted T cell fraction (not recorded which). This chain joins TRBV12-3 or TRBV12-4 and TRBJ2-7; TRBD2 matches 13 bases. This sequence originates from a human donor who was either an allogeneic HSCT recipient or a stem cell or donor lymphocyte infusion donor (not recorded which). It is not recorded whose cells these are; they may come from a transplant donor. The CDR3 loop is CASSPRGTSGVVQYF. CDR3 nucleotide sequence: TGTGCCAGCAGTCCGAGGGGGACTAGCGGGGTGGTGCAGTACTTC.